Presented here are 20 T cell receptor beta chains from one specimen sequenced in a study of blood T cell repertoires in COVID-19. Profiling relied on immunoSEQ multiplex PCR, and the TCRdb table lists in-frame clones only, not all of them. The table includes about 130,000 clones, 65% to 85% detected once. Sequenced sample: peripheral blood. These receptors came from a man aged 30 to 39 with COVID-19, enrolled during active disease.

This clone was found a few times. This chain uses TRBV4-1 with TRBJ1-2; D uncertain. This CDR3 region has 16 residues. V shed 1 base and J shed 7 bases, with 19 bases lying between them. Per the germline V gene, CDR1 is MGHRA and CDR2 is YSYEKL. The CDR3 bases are TGCGCCAGCAGCCAAGGGACGGGGAACTATAGAAGTGGCTACACCTTC. Translation: CASSQGTGNYRSGYTF.

V and J are TRBV5-4 and TRBJ2-3; 8 nucleotides agree with TRBD1. With V trimmed by 2 bases and J by 6 bases, 8 bases remained unmatched. The V gene's germline CDR1 is SGHNT and CDR2 YYREEE (reference sequence). This CDR3 region has 15 residues. Here the CDR3 DNA reads TGTGCCAGCAGCTTTTCAGGGGGCGCGAGGGATACGCAGTATTTT. Translation gives CASSFSGGARDTQYF. Drawing the rest from reference TRBV5-4 and TRBJ2-3, the complete variable domain is ETGVTQSPTHLIKTRGQQVTLRCSSQSGHNTVSWYQQALGQGPQFIFQYYREEENGRGNFPPRFSGLQFPNYSSELNVNALELDDSALYLCASSFSGGARDTQYFGPGTRLTVL.

This clone has just a few counts. The genes are TRBV4-1 and TRBJ1-1; TRBD1 might be the D (5 bases). Germline values: CDR1 MGHRA, CDR2 YSYEKL. This CDR3 region has 16 residues. V was trimmed by 2 bases and J by 0 bases, leaving 13 bases between them. In DNA, the CDR3 is TGCGCCAGCAGCCAAACCCCCCCAGGGTTGAACACTGAAGCTTTCTTT. As protein: CASSQTPPGLNTEAFF.

This clone showed up just once. The chain employs TRBV18 and TRBJ1-6, with TRBD1 identical over 12 bases. After removal of 3 bases from V and 10 bases from J, the junction contained 4 bases not matched to a gene. The CDR3 is 15 amino acids. Germline values: CDR1 KGHSH, CDR2 LQKENI. The CDR3 bases are TGTGCCAGCTCACCGGGACAGGGGGCCGAATCACCCCTCCACTTT. Translating gives CASSPGQGAESPLHF. Drawing the rest from reference TRBV18 and TRBJ1-6, the complete variable domain is NAGVMQNPRHLVRRRGQEARLRCSPMKGHSHVYWYRQLPEEGLKFMVYLQKENIIDESGMPKERFSAEFPKEGPSILRIQQVVRGDSAAYFCASSPGQGAESPLHFGNGTRLTVT.

The rearrangement joins TRBV27 to TRBJ2-7; no definite D call. Germline CDR1 reads MNHEY; CDR2 reads SMNVEV (reference sequence). V was clipped by 0 bases and J by 2 bases, with 8 bases between them. CDR3 length: 14 residues. The CDR3 region has the DNA TGTGCCAGCAGTTTATCGAACAGACCCTACGAGCAGTACTTC. It specifies CASSLSNRPYEQYF.

V and J are TRBV6-6 and TRBJ2-2, with a tentative D call TRBD1 (5 bases). V lost 6 bases to trimming and J lost 3 bases, with 11 bases between them. This CDR3 region has 14 residues. Germline CDR1 and CDR2: MNHNY and SVGAGI (reference sequence). The CDR3 nucleotides are TGTGCCAGCAGGAATTCCAGGGACACCGGGGAGCTGTTTTTT. Translated: CASRNSRDTGELFF.

The chain carries TRBV6-5 and TRBJ1-1; D is ambiguous. V lost 4 bases and J lost 1, with 13 bases in between. Looked up from germline, CDR1 is MNHEY and CDR2 is SVGAGI. The CDR3 contains 15 residues. The DNA of the CDR3 is TGTGCCAGCAGTTCCGTTTACCGAGGGAACACTGAAGCTTTCTTT. This encodes CASSSVYRGNTEAFF.

The chain couples TRBV11-3 to TRBJ2-2, with 7 bases fitting TRBD2. Per germline, CDR1 SGHNT and CDR2 YENEEA. The CDR3 totals 16 residues. Losses at the gene ends were 5 bases for V and 4 bases for J; bases not matched to a gene: 10. The CDR3 DNA reads TGTGCCAGCAGCCCCTCACTAGCGTCGGGCACCGGGGAGCTGTTTTTT. Translating it yields CASSPSLASGTGELFF.

The chain employs TRBV30 and TRBJ2-3, with TRBD2 matching 7 bases. Looked up from germline, CDR1 is GTSNPN and CDR2 is SVGIG (reference sequence). The CDR3 runs to 16 residues. V shed 0 bases, J shed 3 bases, and the junction held 9 bases outside the gene matches. CDR3 nucleotide sequence: TGTGCCTGGAGTGTACCGGGGGGAGGTGTTACAGATACGCAGTATTTT. Protein product: CAWSVPGGGVTDTQYF.

This clone was picked up one time. The chain couples TRBV11-3 to TRBJ1-6; maybe TRBD1 (5 bases). The V end lost 3 bases, the J end lost 5 bases, and 20 bases lay between the germline ends. Germline loops: CDR1 SGHNT, CDR2 YENEEA. The CDR3 spans 18 residues. CDR3 sequence: CASSFAGHIAPDNSPLHF. CDR3 DNA sequence: TGTGCCAGCAGCTTTGCGGGGCATATCGCCCCCGATAATTCACCCCTCCACTTT.

The chain is built from TRBV12-3 or TRBV12-4 and TRBJ2-7; 7 nucleotides match TRBD1. This CDR3 is built from 13 residues. With V trimmed by 6 bases and J by 6 bases, 8 bases remained unmatched. The CDR3 loop is CASRIPGQVEQYF. CDR3 sequence (DNA): TGTGCCAGCAGAATACCCGGACAGGTCGAGCAGTACTTC.

The rearrangement uses TRBV7-9 and TRBJ1-4; D perhaps matches TRBD1 (6 bases). The CDR3 runs to 14 residues. The V gene lost 6 bases and the J gene lost 7 bases, with 15 bases spanning the gap. Germline V gene lookup returns CDR1 SEHNR and CDR2 FQNEAQ (reference sequence). In DNA, the CDR3 is TGTGCCAGCAGGACAGGAGGCATGGGTGAAAAACTGTTTTTT. This codes for CASRTGGMGEKLFF.

The rearrangement links TRBV3-1 (or the pseudogene TRBV3-2) to TRBJ2-3; 14 nucleotides agree with TRBD2. V gave up 1 base and J gave up 2 bases; unmatched junction bases: 5. The CDR3 spans 18 residues. Germline CDR1 is LGHDT and CDR2 is YNNKEL (reference sequence). The CDR3 nucleotides read TGTGCCAGCAGCCAAGTAGGACTAGCGGGAGGACTCACAGATACGCAGTATTTT. Translated: CASSQVGLAGGLTDTQYF.

Comment on this clone: This same CDR3 is encoded by further DNA sequences in the sample. The V gene is TRBV11-3, the J gene TRBJ2-2; TRBD2 agrees at 7 bases. V lost 5 bases and J lost 2; bases outside the gene matches: 8. Germline CDR1 is SGHNT and CDR2 is YENEEA. The CDR3 totals 16 residues. This CDR3 reads CASSPGLAGNTGELFF. DNA of the CDR3: TGTGCCAGCAGCCCCGGGTTAGCGGGTAACACCGGGGAGCTGTTTTTT.

The chain is built from TRBV5-4 and TRBJ2-7; D possibly corresponds to TRBD2 (5 bases). The germline V and J ends were trimmed by 2 bases and 2 bases, with 14 bases remaining between them. This CDR3 spans 15 amino acids. Germline assignment: CDR1 SGHNT and CDR2 YYREEE (reference sequence). The CDR3 DNA sequence: TGTGCCAGCAGCTTAAGCGGCCTCGGGGCCTACGAGCAGTACTTC. Its protein product is CASSLSGLGAYEQYF.

The chain links TRBV6-2 or TRBV6-3 to TRBJ1-1, with a weak D call TRBD1 (6 bases). The length of the CDR3 is 15 residues. Germline V lookup: CDR1 MNHEY, CDR2 SVGEGT. With 1 base removed from V and 6 bases from J, the gap between germline ends came to 15 bases. CDR3 nucleotides: TGTGCCAGCAGTTACTTCGGCCAGGGGCGGGCTGAAGCTTTCTTT. Protein product: CASSYFGQGRAEAFF.

The count of this clone is one. The rearrangement links TRBV4-3 to TRBJ2-7; 9 nucleotides agree with TRBD2. The CDR3 loop spans 16 amino acids. After removal of 4 bases from V and 5 bases from J, the junction contained 12 bases not matched to a gene. The germline gives CDR1 LGHNA, CDR2 YSLEER. The chain's CDR3 is CASSLGAGGDRNEQYF. The CDR3 DNA reads TGCGCCAGCAGCCTAGGAGCGGGGGGCGATCGGAACGAGCAGTACTTC.

The J gene is TRBJ2-5, the V gene TRBV29-1, with 10 nucleotides matching TRBD2. The CDR3 is made up of 14 amino acids. Trimming removed 7 bases from V and 5 bases from J; junction bases left unmatched: 10. The V gene's germline CDR1 is SQVTM and CDR2 ANQGSEA. The CDR3 region has the DNA TGCAGCGCTGCCGGGGCTAGCGGGAGTGAGACCCAGTACTTC. Amino acid sequence: CSAAGASGSETQYF.

The V call is TRBV11-3, the J call TRBJ1-2; D not resolved. This CDR3 region has 13 residues. Trimming pared 3 bases from V and 5 bases from J, leaving 10 bases between. The germline V gene has CDR1 SGHNT and CDR2 YENEEA. Here the CDR3 DNA reads TGTGCCAGCAGCTTCACCCGACATTATGGCTACACCTTC. Amino acids: CASSFTRHYGYTF.

The V and J genes are TRBV29-1 and TRBJ1-2; 7 bases fit TRBD1. The germline gives CDR1 SQVTM, CDR2 ANQGSEA. The junction had 4 bases not matched to a gene; V was cut back by 3 bases and J by 6 bases. The CDR3 is 12 residues long. The CDR3 here is CSVDARGDGYTF. The CDR3 DNA follows: TGCAGCGTTGACGCCAGGGGGGATGGCTACACCTTC.